This entry describes one TCR beta chain. Its antigen remains unknown. Germline CDR1 and CDR2: WNHNN and SYGVQD (reference sequence). The CDR3 covers 13 residues. V was pared by 5 bases and J by 5 bases, with 10 bases between. These data belong to a study of OX40 agonist ivuxolimab in advanced cancers. General study points: CD8+ T cells averaged more expanded clones than CD4+.

Here immunoSEQ multiplex PCR was the method, and the copy in TCRdb shows in-frame clones only, minus some. Of tens of thousands of clones in the sample, roughly nine tenths were seen once. Material: CD4+ or CD8+ T cells sorted from blood, obtained in a trial of the OX40 agonist ivuxolimab. V gene TRBV10-1 combines with J gene TRBJ2-1, with D possibly being TRBD1 (5 bases). The clonotype was recovered from an adult with an advanced solid tumor such as melanoma, head and neck, liver or kidney cancer. CDR3 loop: CASSNPQDNEQFF. In nucleotides, the CDR3 is TGCGCCAGCAGTAACCCACAGGACAATGAGCAGTTCTTC.